This T cell receptor (beta chain) was captured in a study of HIV-infected patients and healthy controls. This CDR3 region has 13 residues. Germline V gene lookup returns CDR1 LGHDT and CDR2 YNNKEL (reference sequence). Unmatched junction bases numbered 4, after V lost 0 bases and J lost 9 bases. TCRdb analysed the 5' RACE reads with MiXCR anew, one entry per CDR3 protein. This table has 60,000 to 70,000 distinct CDR3 sequences, about a fifth appearing once. This TCR was recovered from a human donor in good health. The V and J genes are TRBV3-1 and TRBJ1-1; 7 nucleotides match TRBD1. Sequencing was done on a sample of CD4+ T cells from blood. The CDR3 DNA reads as TGTGCCAGCAGCCAAGATAGGGGGCCTAAAGCTTTCTTT. The encoded protein is CASSQDRGPKAFF.